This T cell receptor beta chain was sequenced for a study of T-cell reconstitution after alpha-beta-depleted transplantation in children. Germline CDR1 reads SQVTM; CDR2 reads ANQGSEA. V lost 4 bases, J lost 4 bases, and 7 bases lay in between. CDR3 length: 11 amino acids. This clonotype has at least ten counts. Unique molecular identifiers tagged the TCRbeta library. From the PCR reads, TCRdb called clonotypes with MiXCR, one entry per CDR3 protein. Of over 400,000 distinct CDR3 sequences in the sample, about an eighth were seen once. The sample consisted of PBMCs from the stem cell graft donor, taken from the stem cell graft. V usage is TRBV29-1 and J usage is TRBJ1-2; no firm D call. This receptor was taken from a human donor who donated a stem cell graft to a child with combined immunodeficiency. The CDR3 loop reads CSVGRSYGYTF. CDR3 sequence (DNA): TGCAGCGTTGGGCGAAGCTATGGCTACACCTTC.